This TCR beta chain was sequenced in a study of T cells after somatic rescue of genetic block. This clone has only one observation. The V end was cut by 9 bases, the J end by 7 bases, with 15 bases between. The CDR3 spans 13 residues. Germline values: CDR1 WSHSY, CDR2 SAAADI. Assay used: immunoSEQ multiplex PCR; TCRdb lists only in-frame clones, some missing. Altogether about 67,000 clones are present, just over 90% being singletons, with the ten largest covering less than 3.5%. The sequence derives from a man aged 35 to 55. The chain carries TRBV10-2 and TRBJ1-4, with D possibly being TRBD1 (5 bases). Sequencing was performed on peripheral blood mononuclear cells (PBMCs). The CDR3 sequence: CASRPGQSEKLFF. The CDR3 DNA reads TGCGCCAGTCGGCCGGGGCAGAGTGAAAAACTGTTTTTT.